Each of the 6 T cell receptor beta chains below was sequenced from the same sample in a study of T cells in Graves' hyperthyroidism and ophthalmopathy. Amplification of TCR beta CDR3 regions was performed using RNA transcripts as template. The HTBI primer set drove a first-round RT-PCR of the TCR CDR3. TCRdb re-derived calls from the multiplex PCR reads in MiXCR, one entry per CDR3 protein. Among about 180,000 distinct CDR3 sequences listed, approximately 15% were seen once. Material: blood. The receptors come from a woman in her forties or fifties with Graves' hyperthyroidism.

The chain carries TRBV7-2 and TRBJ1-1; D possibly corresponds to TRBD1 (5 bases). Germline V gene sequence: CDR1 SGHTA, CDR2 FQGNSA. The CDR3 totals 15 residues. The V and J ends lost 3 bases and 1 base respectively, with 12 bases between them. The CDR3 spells CASSFRMTANTEAFF. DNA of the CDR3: TGTGCCAGCAGCTTTCGAATGACAGCGAACACTGAAGCTTTCTTT.

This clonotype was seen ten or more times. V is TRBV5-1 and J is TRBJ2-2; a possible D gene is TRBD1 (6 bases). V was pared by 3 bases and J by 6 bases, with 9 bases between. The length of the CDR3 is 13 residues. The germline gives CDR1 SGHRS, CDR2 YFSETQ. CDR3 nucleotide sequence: TGCGCCAGCAGCTGGGCAGGGGCCGGGGAGCTGTTTTTT. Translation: CASSWAGAGELFF. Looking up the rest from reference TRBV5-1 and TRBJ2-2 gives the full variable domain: KAGVTQTPRYLIKTRGQQVTLSCSPISGHRSVSWYQQTPGQGLQFLFEYFSETQRNKGNFPGRFSGRQFSNSRSEMNVSTLELGDSALYLCASSWAGAGELFFGEGSRLTVL.

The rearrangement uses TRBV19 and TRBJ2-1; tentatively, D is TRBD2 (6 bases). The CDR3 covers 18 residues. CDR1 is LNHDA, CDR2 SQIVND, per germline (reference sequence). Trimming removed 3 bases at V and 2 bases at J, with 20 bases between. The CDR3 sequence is CASSIAPPGLRPYNEQFF. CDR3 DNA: TGTGCCAGTAGTATCGCTCCTCCGGGACTCCGCCCCTACAATGAGCAGTTCTTC.

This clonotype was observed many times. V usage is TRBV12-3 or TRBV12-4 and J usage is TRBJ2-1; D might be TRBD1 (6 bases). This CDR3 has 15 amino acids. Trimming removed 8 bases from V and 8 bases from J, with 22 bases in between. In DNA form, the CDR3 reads TGTGCCAGCCTTAGTAACAGGGCTTCGACGCATGAGCAGTTCTTC. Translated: CASLSNRASTHEQFF.

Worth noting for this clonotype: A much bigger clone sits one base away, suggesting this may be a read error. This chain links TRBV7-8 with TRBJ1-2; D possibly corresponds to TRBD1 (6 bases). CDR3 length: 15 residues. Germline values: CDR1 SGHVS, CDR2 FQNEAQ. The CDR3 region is CASSFGGFGGYGCTF. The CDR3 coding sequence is TGTGCCAGCAGCTTCGGGGGATTCGGGGGCTATGGCTGCACCTTC.

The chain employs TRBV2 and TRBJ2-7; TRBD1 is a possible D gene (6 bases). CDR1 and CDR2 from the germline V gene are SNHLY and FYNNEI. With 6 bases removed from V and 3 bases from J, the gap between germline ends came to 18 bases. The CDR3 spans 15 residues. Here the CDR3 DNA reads TGTGCCAGCAGATCCCTAGGACAGACTGGCTACGAGCAGTACTTC. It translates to CASRSLGQTGYEQYF.